This T cell receptor (beta chain) was retrieved from a study of blood T cell repertoires in COVID-19. Study members were between 18 and 89 years old and lived in around 24 US regions. Clones were sequenced by immunoSEQ multiplex PCR, and TCRdb holds only the in-frame ones, with some missing. The sample records about 230,000 clones, approximately 90% being singletons. Material for sequencing was PBMCs or T cells enriched from blood (not recorded which). The sequence was collected from a man aged 25 to 40 who had recovered from COVID-19.

The CDR3 sequence: CASSVGGAGPQHF. For the CDR3, the DNA is TGTGCCAGCAGCGTCGGAGGAGCGGGCCCCCAGCATTTT. The chain employs TRBV13 and TRBJ1-5; D remains unclear. Germline CDR1 PRHDT, CDR2 FYEKMQ (reference sequence). The CDR3 is 13 residues long. Trimming took off 5 bases at V and 10 bases at J, with 15 bases between the two ends.